In its sample, the clone carrying this TCR beta chain was seen many times. Its antigen is unknown. RNA transcripts provided the source from which TCR beta CDR3 regions were amplified. HTBI primers drove first-round RT-PCR of the TCR CDR3. MiXCR was run by TCRdb on the multiplex PCR reads, yielding one entry per CDR3 protein. Counted here are hundreds of thousands of distinct CDR3 sequences, roughly 14% occurring once; the ten biggest clones make up roughly 13%. These data come from a study of T cells in Graves' hyperthyroidism and ophthalmopathy. Study results and caveats: From stable hyperthyroidism, ophthalmopathy was set apart by a 13 V-J model.

Trimming pared 2 bases from V and 8 bases from J, leaving 12 bases between. The CDR3 has 13 residues. The germline V gene encodes CDR1 SGHAT and CDR2 FQNNGV. The diagnoses drew upon clinical symptoms, serum thyroxine and TRAb, thyroid ultrasound and orbital computed tomography. V usage is TRBV11-2 and J usage is TRBJ1-1, with a possible D match to TRBD1 (6 bases). The specimen sequenced was blood. The sequence came from a man younger than 35 with Graves' ophthalmopathy. The CDR3 DNA reads as TGTGCCAGCAGCTTAAGAGGGGGTTACGAAGCTTTCTTT. Its translation is CASSLRGGYEAFF. Full variable domain (rest looked up from reference TRBV11-2 and TRBJ1-1): EAGVAQSPRYKIIEKRQSVAFWCNPISGHATLYWYQQILGQGPKLLIQFQNNGVVDDSQLPKDRFSAERLKGVDSTLKIQPAKLEDSAVYLCASSLRGGYEAFFGQGTRLTVV.